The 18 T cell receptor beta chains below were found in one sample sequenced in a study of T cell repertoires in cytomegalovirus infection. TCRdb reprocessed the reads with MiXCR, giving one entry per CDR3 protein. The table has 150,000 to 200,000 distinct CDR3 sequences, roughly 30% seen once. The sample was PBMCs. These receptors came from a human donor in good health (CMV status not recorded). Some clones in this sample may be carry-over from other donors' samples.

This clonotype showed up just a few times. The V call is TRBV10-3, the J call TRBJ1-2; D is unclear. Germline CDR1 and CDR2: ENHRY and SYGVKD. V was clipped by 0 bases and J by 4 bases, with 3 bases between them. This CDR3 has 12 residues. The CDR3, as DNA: TGTGCCATCAGTGAGTCGCTCTATGGCTACACCTTC. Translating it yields CAISESLYGYTF.

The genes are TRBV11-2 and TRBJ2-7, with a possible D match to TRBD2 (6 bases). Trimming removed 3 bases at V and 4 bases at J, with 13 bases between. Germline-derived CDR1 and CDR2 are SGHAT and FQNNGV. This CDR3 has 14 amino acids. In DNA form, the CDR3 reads TGTGCCAGCAGCTTCTCTAGGGACTCATACGAGCAGTACTTC. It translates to CASSFSRDSYEQYF.

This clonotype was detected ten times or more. CDR3 sequence (DNA): TGTGCCAGCAGCTTAGACGGGCAGCCCCAGCATTTT. As protein: CASSLDGQPQHF. This sequence joins TRBV7-8 and TRBJ1-5; D uncertain. CDR3 length: 12 amino acids. Germline assignment: CDR1 SGHVS and CDR2 FQNEAQ. The V gene lost 1 base and the J gene lost 7 bases, with 5 bases spanning the gap.

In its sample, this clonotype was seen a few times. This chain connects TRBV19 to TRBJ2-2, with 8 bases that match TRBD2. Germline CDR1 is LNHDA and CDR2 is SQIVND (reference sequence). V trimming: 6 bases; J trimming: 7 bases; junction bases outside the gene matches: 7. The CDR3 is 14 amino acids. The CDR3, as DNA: TGTGCCAGTAGCCGGGAGGGGGTCTTCGGGGAGCTGTTTTTT. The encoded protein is CASSREGVFGELFF.

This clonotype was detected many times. CDR3 sequence (DNA): TGTGCCAGCAGTTATGACAGGACAGGGCGAGATACGCAGTATTTT. Its translation is CASSYDRTGRDTQYF. The V and J genes are TRBV7-9 and TRBJ2-3; 8 bases line up with TRBD1. This CDR3 comprises 15 residues. Germline CDR1 is SEHNR and CDR2 is FQNEAQ (reference sequence). With 6 bases clipped from V and 5 bases from J, the junction kept 10 bases outside the gene matches.

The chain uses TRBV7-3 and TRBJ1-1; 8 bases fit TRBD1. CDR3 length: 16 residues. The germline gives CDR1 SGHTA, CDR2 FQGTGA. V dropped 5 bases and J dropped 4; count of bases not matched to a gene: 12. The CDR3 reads CASSPQGGMEGTEAFF. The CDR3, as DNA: TGTGCCAGCAGCCCACAGGGGGGAATGGAGGGCACTGAAGCTTTCTTT.

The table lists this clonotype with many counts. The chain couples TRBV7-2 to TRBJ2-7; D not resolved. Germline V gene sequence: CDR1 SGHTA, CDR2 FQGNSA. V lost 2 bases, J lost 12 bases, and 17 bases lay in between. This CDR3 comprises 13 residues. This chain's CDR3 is CASSLTDARSSYF. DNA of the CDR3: TGTGCCAGCAGCTTAACTGACGCGAGGTCCTCGTACTTC. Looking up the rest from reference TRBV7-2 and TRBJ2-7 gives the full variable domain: GAGVSQSPSNKVTEKGKDVELRCDPISGHTALYWYRQSLGQGLEFLIYFQGNSAPDKSGLPSDRFSAERTGGSVSTLTIQRTQQEDSAVYLCASSLTDARSSYFGPGTRLTVT.

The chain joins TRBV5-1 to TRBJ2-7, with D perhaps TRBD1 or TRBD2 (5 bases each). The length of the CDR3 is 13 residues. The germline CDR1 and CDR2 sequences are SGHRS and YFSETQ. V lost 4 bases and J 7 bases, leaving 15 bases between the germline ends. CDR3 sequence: CASSPGRGMEQYF. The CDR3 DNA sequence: TGCGCCAGCAGCCCGGGACGGGGCATGGAGCAGTACTTC.

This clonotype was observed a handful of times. The CDR3 coding sequence is TGCAGTGCTAGAGAACGAGGGGTTGGTGAGCAGTTCTTC. It specifies CSARERGVGEQFF. This chain connects TRBV20-1 to TRBJ2-1; D possibly matches TRBD1 or TRBD2 (5 bases each). Per the germline V gene, CDR1 is DFQATT and CDR2 is SNEGSKA (reference sequence). CDR3 length: 13 amino acids. The V end was cut by 0 bases, the J end by 9 bases, with 12 bases between.

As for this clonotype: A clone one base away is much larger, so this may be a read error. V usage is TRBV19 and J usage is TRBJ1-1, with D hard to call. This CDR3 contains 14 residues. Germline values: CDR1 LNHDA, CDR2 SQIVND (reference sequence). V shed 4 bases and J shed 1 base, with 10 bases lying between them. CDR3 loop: CASSTKAENTEAFF. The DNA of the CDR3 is TGTGCCAGTAGTACGAAGGCGGAGAACACTGAAGCTTTCTTT.

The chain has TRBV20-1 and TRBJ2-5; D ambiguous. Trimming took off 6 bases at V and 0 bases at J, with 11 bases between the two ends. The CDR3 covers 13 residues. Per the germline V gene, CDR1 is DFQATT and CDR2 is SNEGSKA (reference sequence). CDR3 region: CSAESGHQETQYF. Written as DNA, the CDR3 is TGCAGTGCCGAGTCGGGCCACCAAGAGACCCAGTACTTC.

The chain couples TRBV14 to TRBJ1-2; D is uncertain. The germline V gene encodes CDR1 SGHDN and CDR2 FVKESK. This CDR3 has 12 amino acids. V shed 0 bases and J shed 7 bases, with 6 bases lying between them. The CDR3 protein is CASSQDISGYTF. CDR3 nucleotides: TGTGCCAGCAGCCAAGACATCAGTGGCTACACCTTC.

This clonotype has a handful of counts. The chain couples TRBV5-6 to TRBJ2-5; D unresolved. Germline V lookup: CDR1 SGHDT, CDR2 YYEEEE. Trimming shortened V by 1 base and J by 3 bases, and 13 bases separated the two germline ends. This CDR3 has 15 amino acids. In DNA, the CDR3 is TGTGCCAGCAGCTTGACTCCGGGTAGGGAAGAGACCCAGTACTTC. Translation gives CASSLTPGREETQYF.

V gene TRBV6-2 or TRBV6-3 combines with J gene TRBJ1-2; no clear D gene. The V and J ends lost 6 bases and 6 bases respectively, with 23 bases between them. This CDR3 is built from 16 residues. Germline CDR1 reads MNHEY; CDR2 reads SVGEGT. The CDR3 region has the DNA TGTGCCAGCAGCCCCTATCCGGGCAGTCCTATTGATGGCTACACCTTC. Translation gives CASSPYPGSPIDGYTF.

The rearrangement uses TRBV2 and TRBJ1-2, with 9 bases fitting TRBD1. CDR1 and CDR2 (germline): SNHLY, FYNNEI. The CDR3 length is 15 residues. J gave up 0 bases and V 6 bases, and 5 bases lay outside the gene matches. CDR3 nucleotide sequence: TGTGCCAGCAGCGGGACAGGGAGGGCTAACTATGGCTACACCTTC. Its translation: CASSGTGRANYGYTF.

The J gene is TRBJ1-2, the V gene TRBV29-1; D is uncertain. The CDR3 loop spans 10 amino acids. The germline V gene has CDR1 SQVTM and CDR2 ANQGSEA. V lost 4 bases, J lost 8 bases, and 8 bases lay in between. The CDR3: CSVGGIGYTF. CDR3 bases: TGCAGCGTTGGAGGGATCGGCTACACCTTC.

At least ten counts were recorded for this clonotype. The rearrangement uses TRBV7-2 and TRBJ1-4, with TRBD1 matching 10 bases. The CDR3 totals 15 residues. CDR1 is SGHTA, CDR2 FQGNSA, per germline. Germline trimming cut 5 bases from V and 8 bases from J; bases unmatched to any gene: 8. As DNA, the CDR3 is TGTGCCAGCAGCCCGAGGACAGGGGGTAGCGAAAAACTGTTTTTT. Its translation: CASSPRTGGSEKLFF.

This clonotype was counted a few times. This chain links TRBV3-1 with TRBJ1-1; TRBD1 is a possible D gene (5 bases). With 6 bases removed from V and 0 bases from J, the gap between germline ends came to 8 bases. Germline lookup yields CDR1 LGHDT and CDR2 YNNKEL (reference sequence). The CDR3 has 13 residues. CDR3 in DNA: TGTGCCAGCAGTGACAGTTTGAACACTGAAGCTTTCTTT. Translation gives CASSDSLNTEAFF.